What follows are 4 T cell receptor beta chains derived from one specimen sequenced in a study of a mutant IDH1 vaccine in newly diagnosed glioma. Profiling relied on immunoSEQ multiplex PCR, and the TCRdb table lists in-frame clones only, not all of them. The repertoire holds tens of thousands of clones, with around 87% as singletons. Antigens for these TCRs are unknown. Stated time point: week 23, last vaccination. Vaccination used 300 ug of mutant IDH1 20-mer peptide per dose, with topical imiquimod. The sample was PBMCs, taken from a glioma patient whose treatment included an IDH1 peptide vaccine. The source of these receptors is a man in his forties with glioma.

By share, this clone counts as medium-sized. J is TRBJ2-3 and V is TRBV29-1, with D maybe TRBD2 (5 bases). The CDR3 totals 15 residues. Deletions cut 0 bases from V and 1 base from J, with 11 bases between. The germline gives CDR1 SQVTM, CDR2 ANQGSEA. The CDR3 DNA reads TGCAGCGTTGAAGACGTAGTTAGCGGCACAGATACGCAGTATTTT. Residues: CSVEDVVSGTDTQYF.

The chain uses TRBV14 and TRBJ1-3, with 9 positions matching TRBD1. CDR1 and CDR2 from the germline V gene are SGHDN and FVKESK. J was trimmed by 3 bases and V by 4 bases; bases with no gene match: 7. CDR3 length equals 16 residues. The CDR3 region has the DNA TGTGCCAGCAGCCCCACGGGACAGGGACGTGGAAACACCATATATTTT. Translating gives CASSPTGQGRGNTIYF.

The chain uses TRBV6-1 and TRBJ2-7, with D unresolved. V was pared by 1 base and J by 0 bases, with 10 bases between. Germline lookup yields CDR1 MNHNS and CDR2 SASEGT. This CDR3 region has 15 residues. CDR3 coding DNA: TGTGCCAGCAGTGAAGGGGGTGTTCCCTCCTACGAGCAGTACTTC. Protein product: CASSEGGVPSYEQYF.

V is TRBV7-9 and J is TRBJ2-5; tentative D call: TRBD1 (5 bases). Germline lookup yields CDR1 SEHNR and CDR2 FQNEAQ (reference sequence). Between the trimmed V and J ends, which lost 4 bases and 5 bases, there was a span of 17 bases. The CDR3 has 15 residues. The chain's CDR3 is CASSSPRGSVETQYF. The CDR3 bases are TGTGCCAGCAGCTCCCCAAGGGGATCGGTGGAGACCCAGTACTTC.